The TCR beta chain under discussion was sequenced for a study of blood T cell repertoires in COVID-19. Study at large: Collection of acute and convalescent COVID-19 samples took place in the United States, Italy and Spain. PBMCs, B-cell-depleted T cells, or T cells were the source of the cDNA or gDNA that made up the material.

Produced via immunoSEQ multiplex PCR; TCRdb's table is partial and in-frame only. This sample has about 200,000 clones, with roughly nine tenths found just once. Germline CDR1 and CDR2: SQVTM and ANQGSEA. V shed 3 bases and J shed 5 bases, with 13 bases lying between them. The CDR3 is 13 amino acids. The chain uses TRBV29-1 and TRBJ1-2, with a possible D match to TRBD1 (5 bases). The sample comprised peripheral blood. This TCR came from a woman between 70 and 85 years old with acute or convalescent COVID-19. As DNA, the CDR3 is TGCAGCGTTGATCCGGGAGCAGGGTATGGCTACACCTTC. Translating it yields CSVDPGAGYGYTF.